These 3 T cell receptor beta chains originate from one sample sequenced in a study of shared T cell receptors in the human thymus (dated by TCRdb to the early 2020s). The library was prepared using the immunoSEQ multiplex PCR assay. What TCRdb holds here is the immuneACCESS table cut down to in-frame rearrangements. Part of the clones is not present; checked against another copy, under half of the missing clones reflect an unresolved V gene, and the others are unexplained. The sample yields some 400,000 clones; 95% were counted once. The ten largest clones take up 0.015% to 0.025% of the sample. The sequenced sample consisted of thymocytes. The receptors stem from a human donor.

This clone was seen a single time. V gene TRBV27 combines with J gene TRBJ2-1; D may be TRBD1 (6 bases). V was shortened by 6 bases and J by 5 bases, with 26 bases between the two germline ends. CDR1 is MNHEY and CDR2 is SMNVEV in the germline V gene (reference sequence). The CDR3 runs to 18 residues. The CDR3 bases are TGTGCCAGCAGCCAGCTAGGGGGTCAACAGAGTCCCAACAATGAGCAGTTCTTC. Translated: CASSQLGGQQSPNNEQFF.

With respect to this clone: The identical CDR3 is also encoded by other nucleotide sequences in the sample. The rearrangement links TRBV7-2 to TRBJ2-3; D remains unclear. V dropped 1 base and J dropped 0 bases, with 11 bases sitting between them. CDR1 is SGHTA and CDR2 is FQGNSA in the germline V gene. The CDR3 extends over 16 amino acids. The CDR3 nucleotides read TGTGCCAGCAGCTTAGGGCCAAGAACTAGCACAGATACGCAGTATTTT. Encoded protein: CASSLGPRTSTDTQYF.

The V gene is TRBV5-6, the J gene TRBJ1-2, with a tentative D call TRBD1 (5 bases). This CDR3 spans 14 amino acids. Per the germline V gene, CDR1 is SGHDT and CDR2 is YYEEEE. V was trimmed by 4 bases and J by 7 bases, leaving 17 bases between them. The CDR3 protein is CASSPGMGRRGYTF. The CDR3, as DNA: TGTGCCAGCAGCCCTGGCATGGGGCGACGTGGCTACACCTTC.